Shown below are 13 T cell receptor beta chains from a single sample sequenced in a study of T cell repertoires in aging, cancer and after chemotherapy. Rearranged V-D-J TRB sequences were amplified with a mixed TRB-A/B primer pool. From the multiplex PCR reads, TCRdb called clonotypes with MiXCR, one entry per CDR3 protein. The sample contains more than 9,500 distinct CDR3 sequences, under 35% of which appear only once. Peripheral blood genomic DNA, not sorted cells or RNA, was the template. Input material: blood. These receptors all stem from a human donor in good health. The donor label of this sample is uncertain.

This clonotype was found a few times. The chain uses TRBV24-1 and TRBJ2-3; D might be TRBD2 (5 bases). V lost 0 bases and J 0 bases, leaving 6 bases between the germline ends. In germline, CDR1 is KGHDR, CDR2 SFDVKD. The CDR3 totals 15 residues. CDR3 sequence reads: CATSDLRDSTDTQYF. CDR3 in DNA: TGTGCCACCAGTGATTTGCGGGATAGCACAGATACGCAGTATTTT.

Only a few counts were recorded for this clonotype. J is TRBJ1-1 and V is TRBV15; D call uncertain. There are 14 residues in the CDR3. Trimming removed 6 bases from V and 6 bases from J, with 17 bases in between. Germline values: CDR1 LNHNV, CDR2 YYDKDF (reference sequence). The CDR3 DNA sequence: TGTGCCACCAGGCTCGAAGCTCTGTCTGCTGAAGCTTTCTTT. Protein product: CATRLEALSAEAFF.

This clonotype turned up a few times. The genes are TRBV6-6 and TRBJ2-6; D gene unclear. V gave up 6 bases and J gave up 4 bases, with 7 bases separating them. The germline CDR1 and CDR2 sequences are MNHNY and SVGAGI (reference sequence). The CDR3 extends over 13 amino acids. The CDR3 here is CASSPLGANVLTF. The CDR3 DNA is TGTGCCAGCAGCCCCCTAGGGGCCAACGTCCTGACTTTC.

The gene calls are TRBV10-3 and TRBJ2-3; 10 bases are shared with TRBD1. CDR1 is ENHRY, CDR2 SYGVKD, per germline. Trimming removed 9 bases from V and 1 base from J; junction bases left unmatched: 4. This CDR3 region has 14 residues. The CDR3 sequence: CAISGTGGTDTQYF. For the CDR3, the DNA is TGTGCCATATCCGGGACAGGGGGCACAGATACGCAGTATTTT.

The chain couples TRBV4-2 to TRBJ2-2; 11 bases map to TRBD2. The germline V gene has CDR1 LGHNA and CDR2 YNFKEQ. The CDR3 is 15 residues long. The V and J ends lost 0 bases and 6 bases, in that order; junction bases with no gene match: 0. In DNA, the CDR3 is TGTGCCAGCAGCCAAGATAGCGGGGGGGCCGGGGAGCTGTTTTTT. It translates to CASSQDSGGAGELFF.

Regarding this clonotype: This likely comes from a read error, as the CDR3 has no conserved phenylalanine or tryptophan at its end. This chain connects TRBV18 to TRBJ2-7, with TRBD1 as a possible D gene (6 bases). This CDR3 has 15 amino acids. The germline CDR1 and CDR2 sequences are KGHSH and LQKENI. V shed 3 bases and J shed 2 bases, with 14 bases lying between them. As DNA, the CDR3 is TGTGCCAGCTCACCGTCCGGGACACAGCCCTACGAGCAGTACCTC. Its translation is CASSPSGTQPYEQYL.

This clonotype came up a few times. This sequence joins TRBV15 and TRBJ1-1; 12 bases are shared with TRBD1. There are 18 residues in the CDR3. The trim removed 7 bases at V and 0 bases at J, leaving 12 bases unmatched. Per the germline V gene, CDR1 is LNHNV and CDR2 is YYDKDF (reference sequence). CDR3 in amino acids: CATTILPGQGAMNTEAFF. The CDR3 nucleotides read TGTGCCACCACCATACTCCCGGGACAGGGGGCTATGAACACTGAAGCTTTCTTT.

The gene calls are TRBV6-6 and TRBJ2-6, with D unresolved. The germline V gene encodes CDR1 MNHNY and CDR2 SVGAGI (reference sequence). The ends were cut back, 0 bases at V and 0 bases at J, with 6 bases in the middle. The CDR3 is 16 amino acids. In nucleotides, the CDR3 is TGTGCCAGCAGTTACTCTAGGGACTCTGGGGCCAACGTCCTGACTTTC. As protein: CASSYSRDSGANVLTF.

V gene TRBV5-1 combines with J gene TRBJ2-3; the match to TRBD2 covers 9 bases. With V trimmed by 7 bases and J by 3 bases, 6 bases remained unmatched. The germline V gene encodes CDR1 SGHRS and CDR2 YFSETQ. CDR3 size: 14 residues. Here the CDR3 DNA reads TGCGCCAGCCGGGCAGCGGGGGGTACAGATACGCAGTATTTT. Translated, it gives CASRAAGGTDTQYF.

This rearrangement joins TRBV5-4 to TRBJ2-7; TRBD2 matches at 12 bases. Germline V CDR1 and CDR2: SGHNT, YYREEE (reference sequence). This CDR3 spans 16 amino acids. The trim removed 0 bases at V and 5 bases at J, leaving 6 bases unmatched. The CDR3 DNA follows: TGTGCCAGCAGCTTGGGACTAGCGGGGGATGGGGACGAGCAGTACTTC. Its protein is CASSLGLAGDGDEQYF. The entire variable domain, with the rest obtained from reference TRBV5-4 and TRBJ2-7, is as follows: ETGVTQSPTHLIKTRGQQVTLRCSSQSGHNTVSWYQQALGQGPQFIFQYYREEENGRGNFPPRFSGLQFPNYSSELNVNALELDDSALYLCASSLGLAGDGDEQYFGPGTRLTVT.

Sample share makes this clonotype medium-sized. The V gene is TRBV6-5, the J gene TRBJ2-1; tentative D call: TRBD1 (6 bases). This CDR3 is built from 14 residues. Looked up from germline, CDR1 is MNHEY and CDR2 is SVGAGI. The ends were cut back, 8 bases at V and 2 bases at J, with 13 bases in the middle. DNA for the CDR3: TGTGCCAGCGGGCCGGGACATCCCTACAATGAGCAGTTCTTC. Protein sequence: CASGPGHPYNEQFF.

The chain carries TRBV11-2 and TRBJ2-2; D is perhaps TRBD1 (6 bases). CDR1 and CDR2 (germline): SGHAT, FQNNGV. The CDR3 is 17 residues long. V was shortened by 0 bases and J by 4 bases, with 15 bases between the two germline ends. CDR3 DNA sequence: TGTGCCAGCAGCTTAGATAGGGGACAAGGAATCACCGGGGAGCTGTTTTTT. This sequence encodes CASSLDRGQGITGELFF. Together with reference TRBV11-2 and TRBJ2-2, the CDR3 gives the full variable domain: EAGVAQSPRYKIIEKRQSVAFWCNPISGHATLYWYQQILGQGPKLLIQFQNNGVVDDSQLPKDRFSAERLKGVDSTLKIQPAKLEDSAVYLCASSLDRGQGITGELFFGEGSRLTVL.

CDR3 in DNA: TGTGCCTGGAGTTATTCTGGGCCTTCAAACACCTTC. Translation gives CAWSYSGPSNTF. The chain links TRBV30 to TRBJ1-2; no firm D call. CDR1 and CDR2 (germline): GTSNPN, SVGIG (reference sequence). Deletions cut 2 bases from V and 12 bases from J, with 16 bases between. The CDR3 sequence is 12 residues long.